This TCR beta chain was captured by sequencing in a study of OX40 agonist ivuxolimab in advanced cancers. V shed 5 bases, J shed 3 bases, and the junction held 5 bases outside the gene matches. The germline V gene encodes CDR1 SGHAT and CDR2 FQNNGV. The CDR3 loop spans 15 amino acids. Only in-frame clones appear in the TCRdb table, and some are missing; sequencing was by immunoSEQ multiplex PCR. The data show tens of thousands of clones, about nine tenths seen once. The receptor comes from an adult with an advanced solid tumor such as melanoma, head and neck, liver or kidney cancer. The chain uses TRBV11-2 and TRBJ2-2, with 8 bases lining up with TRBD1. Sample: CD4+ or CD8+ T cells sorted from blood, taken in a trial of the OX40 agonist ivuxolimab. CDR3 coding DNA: TGTGCCAGCAGCCAGGGGGCGATCCACACCGGGGAGCTGTTTTTT. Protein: CASSQGAIHTGELFF.